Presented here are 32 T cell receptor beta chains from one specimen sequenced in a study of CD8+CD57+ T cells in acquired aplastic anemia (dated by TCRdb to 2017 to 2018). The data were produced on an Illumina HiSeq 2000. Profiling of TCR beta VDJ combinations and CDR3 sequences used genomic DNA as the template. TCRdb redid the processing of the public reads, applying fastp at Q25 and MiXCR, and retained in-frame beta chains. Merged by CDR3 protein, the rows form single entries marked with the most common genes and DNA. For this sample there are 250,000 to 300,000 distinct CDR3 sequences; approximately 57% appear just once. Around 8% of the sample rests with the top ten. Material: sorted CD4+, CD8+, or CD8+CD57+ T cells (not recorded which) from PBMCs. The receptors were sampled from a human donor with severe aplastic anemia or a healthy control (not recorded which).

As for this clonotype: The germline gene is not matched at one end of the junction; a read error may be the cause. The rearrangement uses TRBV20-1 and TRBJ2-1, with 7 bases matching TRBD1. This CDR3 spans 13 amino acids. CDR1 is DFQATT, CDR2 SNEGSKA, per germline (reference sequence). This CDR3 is CSAVGQRNKEQFF. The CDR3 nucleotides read TGCAGTGCTGTGGGACAGAGAAACAAAGAGCAGTTCTTC.

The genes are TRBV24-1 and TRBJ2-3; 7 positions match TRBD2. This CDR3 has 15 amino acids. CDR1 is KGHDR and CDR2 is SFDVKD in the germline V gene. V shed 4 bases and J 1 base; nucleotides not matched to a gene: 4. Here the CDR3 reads CATSEASGGTDTQYF. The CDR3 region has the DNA TGTGCCACCAGTGAGGCTAGCGGAGGCACAGATACGCAGTATTTT.

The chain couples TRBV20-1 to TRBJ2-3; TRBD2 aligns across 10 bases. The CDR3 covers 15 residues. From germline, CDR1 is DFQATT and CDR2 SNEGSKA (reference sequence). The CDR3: CSLEGELAGSDTQYF. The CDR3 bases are TGCAGCTTAGAGGGGGAACTAGCGGGATCCGATACGCAGTATTTT.

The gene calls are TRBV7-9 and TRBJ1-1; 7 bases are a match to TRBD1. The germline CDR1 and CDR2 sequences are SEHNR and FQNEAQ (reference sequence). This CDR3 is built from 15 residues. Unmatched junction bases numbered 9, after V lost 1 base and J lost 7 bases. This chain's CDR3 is CASSLVGGGRDEAFF. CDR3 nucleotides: TGTGCCAGCAGCTTAGTTGGAGGGGGCAGGGATGAAGCTTTCTTT.

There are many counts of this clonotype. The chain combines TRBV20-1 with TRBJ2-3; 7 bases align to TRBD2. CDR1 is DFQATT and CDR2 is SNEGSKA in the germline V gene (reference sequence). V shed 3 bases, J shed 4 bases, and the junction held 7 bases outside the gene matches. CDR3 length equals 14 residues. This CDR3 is CSARIGGVPDTQYF. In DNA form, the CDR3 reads TGCAGTGCTAGGATTGGGGGGGTCCCAGATACGCAGTATTTT.

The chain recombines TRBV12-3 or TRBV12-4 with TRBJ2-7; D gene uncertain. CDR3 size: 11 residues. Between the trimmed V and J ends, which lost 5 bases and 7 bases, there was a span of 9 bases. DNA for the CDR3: TGTGCCAGCAGTCGCTATACAGAGCAGTACTTC. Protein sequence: CASSRYTEQYF.

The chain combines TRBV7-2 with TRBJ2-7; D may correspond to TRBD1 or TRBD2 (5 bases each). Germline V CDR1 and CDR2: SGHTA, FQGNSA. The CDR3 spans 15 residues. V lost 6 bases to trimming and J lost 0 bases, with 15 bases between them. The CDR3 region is CASRDRDGVSYEQYF. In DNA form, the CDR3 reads TGTGCCAGCAGGGACCGGGACGGAGTCTCCTACGAGCAGTACTTC.

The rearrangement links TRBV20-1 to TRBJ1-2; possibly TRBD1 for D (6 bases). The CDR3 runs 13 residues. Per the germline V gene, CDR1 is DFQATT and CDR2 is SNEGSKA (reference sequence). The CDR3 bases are TGCACCTTCTTAGACAGGCTTAACTATGGCTACACCTTC. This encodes CTFLDRLNYGYTF.

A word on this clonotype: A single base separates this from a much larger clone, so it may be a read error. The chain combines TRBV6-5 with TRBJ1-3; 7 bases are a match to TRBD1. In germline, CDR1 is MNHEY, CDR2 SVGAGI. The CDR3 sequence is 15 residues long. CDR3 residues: CAGSRQGGSGNTIYF. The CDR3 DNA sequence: TGTGCCGGCAGTCGACAGGGAGGCTCTGGAAACACCATATATTTT.

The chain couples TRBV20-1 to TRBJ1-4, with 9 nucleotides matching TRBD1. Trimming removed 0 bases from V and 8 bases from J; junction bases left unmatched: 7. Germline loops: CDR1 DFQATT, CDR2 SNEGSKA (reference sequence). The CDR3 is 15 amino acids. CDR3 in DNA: TGCAGTGCTAGAGATACAGGGGGCAATGGGGAAAAACTGTTTTTT. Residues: CSARDTGGNGEKLFF.

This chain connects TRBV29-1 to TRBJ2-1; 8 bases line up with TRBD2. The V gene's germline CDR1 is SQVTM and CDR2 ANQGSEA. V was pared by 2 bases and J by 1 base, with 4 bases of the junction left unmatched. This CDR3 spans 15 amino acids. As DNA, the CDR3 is TGCAGCGTTGAACTGCGGGAGGAGTCCTACAATGAGCAGTTCTTC. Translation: CSVELREESYNEQFF.

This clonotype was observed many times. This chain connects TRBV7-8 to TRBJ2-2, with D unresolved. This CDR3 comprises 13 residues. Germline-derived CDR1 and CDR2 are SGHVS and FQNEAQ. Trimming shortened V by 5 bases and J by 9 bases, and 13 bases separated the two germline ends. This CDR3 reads CASSEDLYRELFF. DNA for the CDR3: TGTGCCAGCAGCGAAGACCTCTACCGGGAGCTGTTTTTT.

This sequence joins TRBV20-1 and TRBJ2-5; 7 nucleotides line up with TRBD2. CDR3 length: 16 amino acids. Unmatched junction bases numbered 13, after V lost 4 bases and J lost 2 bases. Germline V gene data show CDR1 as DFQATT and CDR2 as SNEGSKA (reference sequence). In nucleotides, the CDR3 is TGCAGTGCTACATCCCCATGGGAGGGAACTCAAGAGACCCAGTACTTC. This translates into CSATSPWEGTQETQYF.

The CDR3 DNA follows: TGTGCCACCAGTGACCCTACAGGGGATCAGCCCCAGCATTTT. This translates into CATSDPTGDQPQHF. The chain combines TRBV24-1 with TRBJ1-5; 7 bases match TRBD1. The CDR3 spans 14 residues. V was pared by 4 bases and J by 5 bases, with 4 bases of the junction left unmatched. Germline V CDR1 and CDR2: KGHDR, SFDVKD.

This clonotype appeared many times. Here the CDR3 DNA reads TGTGCCAGCAGCTTAGTACCGGGGGCGTCTGGAAACACCATATATTTT. Its protein is CASSLVPGASGNTIYF. This sequence joins TRBV7-2 and TRBJ1-3; possibly TRBD1 for D (6 bases). The CDR3 length is 16 residues. Germline V gene sequence: CDR1 SGHTA, CDR2 FQGNSA. Trimming took 1 base from V and 1 from J, leaving 11 bases between them.

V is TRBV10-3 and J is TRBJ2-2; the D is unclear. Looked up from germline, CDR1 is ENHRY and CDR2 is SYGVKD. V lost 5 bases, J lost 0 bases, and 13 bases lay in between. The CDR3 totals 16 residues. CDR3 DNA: TGTGCCATCAGTCCTAGGACCCAGTCGAACACCGGGGAGCTGTTTTTT. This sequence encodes CAISPRTQSNTGELFF.

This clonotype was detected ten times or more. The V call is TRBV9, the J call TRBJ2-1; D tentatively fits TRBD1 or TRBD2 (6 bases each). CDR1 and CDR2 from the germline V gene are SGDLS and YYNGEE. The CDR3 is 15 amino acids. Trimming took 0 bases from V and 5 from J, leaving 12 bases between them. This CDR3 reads CASSVGRGPHNEQFF. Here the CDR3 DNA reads TGTGCCAGCAGCGTAGGCCGGGGGCCCCACAATGAGCAGTTCTTC.

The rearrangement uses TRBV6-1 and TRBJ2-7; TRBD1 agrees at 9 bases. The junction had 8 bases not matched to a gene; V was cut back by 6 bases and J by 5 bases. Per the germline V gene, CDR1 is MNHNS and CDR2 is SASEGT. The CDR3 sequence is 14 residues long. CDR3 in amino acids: CASRRTGVVHEQYF. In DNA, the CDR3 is TGTGCCAGCAGGCGGACAGGGGTCGTCCACGAGCAGTACTTC.

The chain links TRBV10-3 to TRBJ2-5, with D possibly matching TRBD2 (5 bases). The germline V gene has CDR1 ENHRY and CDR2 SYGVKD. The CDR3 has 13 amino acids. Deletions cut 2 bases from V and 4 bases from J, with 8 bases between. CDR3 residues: CAISEEGAETQYF. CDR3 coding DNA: TGTGCCATCAGTGAGGAGGGAGCAGAGACCCAGTACTTC.

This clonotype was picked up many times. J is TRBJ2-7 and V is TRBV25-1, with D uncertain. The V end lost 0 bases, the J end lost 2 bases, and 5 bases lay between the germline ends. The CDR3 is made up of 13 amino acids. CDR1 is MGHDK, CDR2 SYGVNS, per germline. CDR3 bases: TGTGCCAGCAGTGAATACGGGCCCTACGAGCAGTACTTC. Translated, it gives CASSEYGPYEQYF.

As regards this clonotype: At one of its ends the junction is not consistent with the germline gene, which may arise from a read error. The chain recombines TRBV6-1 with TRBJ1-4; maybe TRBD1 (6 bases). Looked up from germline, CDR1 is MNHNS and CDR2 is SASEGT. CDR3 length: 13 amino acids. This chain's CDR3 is CASGGATDEKLFF. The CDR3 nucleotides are TGTGCCAGTGGGGGGGCAACTGATGAAAAACTGTTTTTT.

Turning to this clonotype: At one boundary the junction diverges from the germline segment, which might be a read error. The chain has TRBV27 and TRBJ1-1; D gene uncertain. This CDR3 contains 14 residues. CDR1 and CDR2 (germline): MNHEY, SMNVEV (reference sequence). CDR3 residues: CASSLYSGGTEAFF. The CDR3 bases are TGTGCCAGCAGCTTATACAGCGGCGGCACTGAAGCTTTCTTT.

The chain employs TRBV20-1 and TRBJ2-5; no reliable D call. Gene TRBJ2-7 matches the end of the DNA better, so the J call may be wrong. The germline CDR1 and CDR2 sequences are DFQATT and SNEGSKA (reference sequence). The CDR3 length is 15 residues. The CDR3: CSARDTLGISYEQYF. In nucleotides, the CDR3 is TGCAGTGCTAGAGACACATTAGGGATCTCCTACGAGCAGTACTTC.

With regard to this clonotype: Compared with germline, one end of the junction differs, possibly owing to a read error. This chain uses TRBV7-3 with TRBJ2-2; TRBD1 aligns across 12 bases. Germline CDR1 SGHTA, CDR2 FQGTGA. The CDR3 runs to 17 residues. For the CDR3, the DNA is TGCGCCAGCAGCCAAGTGTGGGACAGGGGGCCCACCGGGGAGCTGTTTTTT. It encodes CASSQVWDRGPTGELFF.

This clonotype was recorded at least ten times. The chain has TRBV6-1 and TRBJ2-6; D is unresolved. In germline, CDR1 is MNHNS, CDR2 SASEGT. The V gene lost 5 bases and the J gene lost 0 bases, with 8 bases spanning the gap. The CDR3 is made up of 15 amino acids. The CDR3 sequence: CASSPDFSGANVLTF. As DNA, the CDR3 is TGTGCCAGCAGTCCCGACTTCTCTGGGGCCAACGTCCTGACTTTC.

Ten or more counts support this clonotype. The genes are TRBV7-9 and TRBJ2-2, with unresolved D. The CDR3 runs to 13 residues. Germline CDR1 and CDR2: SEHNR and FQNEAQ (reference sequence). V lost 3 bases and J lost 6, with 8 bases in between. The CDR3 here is CASSLTDAGELFF. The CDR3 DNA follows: TGTGCCAGCAGCTTGACGGATGCCGGGGAGCTGTTTTTT.

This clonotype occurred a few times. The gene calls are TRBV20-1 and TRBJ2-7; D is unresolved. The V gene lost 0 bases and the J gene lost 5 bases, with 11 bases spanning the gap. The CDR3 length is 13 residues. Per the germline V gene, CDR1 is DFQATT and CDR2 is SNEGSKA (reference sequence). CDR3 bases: TGCAGTGCTAGAGATCTCGGGTCCGACGAGCAGTACTTC. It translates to CSARDLGSDEQYF.

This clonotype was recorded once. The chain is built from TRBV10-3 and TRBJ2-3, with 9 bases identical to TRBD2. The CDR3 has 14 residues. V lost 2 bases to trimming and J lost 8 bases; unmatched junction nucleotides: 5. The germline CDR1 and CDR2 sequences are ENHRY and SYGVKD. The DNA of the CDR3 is TGTGCCATCAGTGAGCCGGGACTAGCCGGTACGCAGTATTTT. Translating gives CAISEPGLAGTQYF.

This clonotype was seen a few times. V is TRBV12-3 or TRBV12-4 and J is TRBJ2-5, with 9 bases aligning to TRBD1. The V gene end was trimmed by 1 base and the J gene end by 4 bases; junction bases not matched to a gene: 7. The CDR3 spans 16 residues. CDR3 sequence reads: CASSLGDRVVGETQYF. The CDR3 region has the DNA TGTGCCAGCAGTTTAGGGGACAGGGTTGTGGGAGAGACCCAGTACTTC.

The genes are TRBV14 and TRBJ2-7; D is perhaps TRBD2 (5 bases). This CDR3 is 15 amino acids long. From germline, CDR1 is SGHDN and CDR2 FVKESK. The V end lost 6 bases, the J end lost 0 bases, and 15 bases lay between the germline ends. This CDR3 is CASSYGVGFSYEQYF. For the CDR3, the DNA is TGTGCCAGCAGTTACGGGGTGGGTTTCTCCTACGAGCAGTACTTC.

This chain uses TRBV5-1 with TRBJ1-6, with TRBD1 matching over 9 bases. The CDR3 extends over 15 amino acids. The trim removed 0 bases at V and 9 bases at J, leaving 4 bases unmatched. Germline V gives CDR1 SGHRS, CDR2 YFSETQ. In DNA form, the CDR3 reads TGCGCCAGCAGCTTGGAAGGGACAGGGATTTCACCCCTCCACTTT. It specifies CASSLEGTGISPLHF.

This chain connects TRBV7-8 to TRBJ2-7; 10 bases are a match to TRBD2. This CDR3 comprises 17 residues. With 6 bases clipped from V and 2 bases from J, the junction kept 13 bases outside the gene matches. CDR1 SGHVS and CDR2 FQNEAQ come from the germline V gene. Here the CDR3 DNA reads TGTGCCAGCAGTGATACAGCCGGGACTAGCGCGCCCTACGAGCAGTACTTC. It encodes CASSDTAGTSAPYEQYF.